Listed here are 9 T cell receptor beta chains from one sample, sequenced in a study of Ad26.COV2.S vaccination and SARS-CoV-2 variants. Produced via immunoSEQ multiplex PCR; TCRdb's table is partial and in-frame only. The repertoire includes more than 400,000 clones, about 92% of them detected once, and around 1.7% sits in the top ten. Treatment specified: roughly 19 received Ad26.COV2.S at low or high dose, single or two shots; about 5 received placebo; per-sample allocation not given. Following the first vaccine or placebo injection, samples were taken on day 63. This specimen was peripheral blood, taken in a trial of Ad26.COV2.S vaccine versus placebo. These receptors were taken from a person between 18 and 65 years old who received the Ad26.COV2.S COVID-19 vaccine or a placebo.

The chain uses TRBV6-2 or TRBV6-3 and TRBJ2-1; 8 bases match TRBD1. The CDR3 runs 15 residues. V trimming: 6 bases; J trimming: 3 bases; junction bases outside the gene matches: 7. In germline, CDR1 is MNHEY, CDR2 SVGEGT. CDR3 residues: CASSRAGTGYNEQFF. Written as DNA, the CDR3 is TGTGCCAGCAGCCGGGCCGGGACAGGCTACAATGAGCAGTTCTTC.

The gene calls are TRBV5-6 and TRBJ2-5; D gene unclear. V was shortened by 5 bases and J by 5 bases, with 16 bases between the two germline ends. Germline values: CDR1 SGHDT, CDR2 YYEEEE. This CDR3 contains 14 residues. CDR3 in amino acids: CASRTESAWETQYF. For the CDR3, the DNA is TGTGCCAGCAGAACTGAAAGCGCGTGGGAGACCCAGTACTTC.

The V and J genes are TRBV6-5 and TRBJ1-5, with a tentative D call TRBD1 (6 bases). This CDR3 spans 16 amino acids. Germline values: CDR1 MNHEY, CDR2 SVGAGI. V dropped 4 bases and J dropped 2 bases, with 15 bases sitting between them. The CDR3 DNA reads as TGTGCCAGCAGTTCTCCAGACAGGACGGGCAATCAGCCCCAGCATTTT. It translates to CASSSPDRTGNQPQHF.

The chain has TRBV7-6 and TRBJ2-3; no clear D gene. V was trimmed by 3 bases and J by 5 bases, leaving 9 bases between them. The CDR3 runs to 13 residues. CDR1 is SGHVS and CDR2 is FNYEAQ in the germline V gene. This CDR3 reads CASSFIRGDTQYF. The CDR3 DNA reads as TGTGCCAGCAGCTTCATTCGCGGAGATACGCAGTATTTT.

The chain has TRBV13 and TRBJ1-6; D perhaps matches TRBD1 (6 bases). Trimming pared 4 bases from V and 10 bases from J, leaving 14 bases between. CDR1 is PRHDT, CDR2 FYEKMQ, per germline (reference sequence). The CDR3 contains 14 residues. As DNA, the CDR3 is TGTGCCAGCAGCTACGGGACATATCACTCACCCCTCCACTTT. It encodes CASSYGTYHSPLHF.

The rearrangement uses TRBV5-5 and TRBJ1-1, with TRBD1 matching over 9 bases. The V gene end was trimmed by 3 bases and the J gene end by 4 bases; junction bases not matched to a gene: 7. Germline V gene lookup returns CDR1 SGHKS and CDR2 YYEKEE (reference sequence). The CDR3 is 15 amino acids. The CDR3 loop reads CASSSPGQGGTEAFF. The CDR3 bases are TGTGCCAGCAGCTCTCCGGGACAGGGAGGCACTGAAGCTTTCTTT.

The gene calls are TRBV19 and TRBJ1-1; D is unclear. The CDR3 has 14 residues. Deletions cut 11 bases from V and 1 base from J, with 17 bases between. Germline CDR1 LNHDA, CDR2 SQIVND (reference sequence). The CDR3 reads CAAKSWTGNTEAFF. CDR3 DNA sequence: TGTGCCGCTAAGTCCTGGACGGGGAACACTGAAGCTTTCTTT.

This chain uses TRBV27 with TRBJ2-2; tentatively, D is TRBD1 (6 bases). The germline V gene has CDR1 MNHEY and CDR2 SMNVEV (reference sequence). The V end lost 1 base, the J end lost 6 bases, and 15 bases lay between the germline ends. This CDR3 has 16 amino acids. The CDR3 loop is CASSLWAGDLAGELFF. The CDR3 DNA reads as TGTGCCAGCAGTTTATGGGCAGGGGATTTGGCCGGGGAGCTGTTTTTT.

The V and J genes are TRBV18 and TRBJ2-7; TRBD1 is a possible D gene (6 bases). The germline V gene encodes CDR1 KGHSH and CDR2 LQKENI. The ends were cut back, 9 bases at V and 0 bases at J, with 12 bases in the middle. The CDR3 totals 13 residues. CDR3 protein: CASRTVSSYEQYF. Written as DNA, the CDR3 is TGTGCCAGTCGGACAGTTAGCTCCTACGAGCAGTACTTC.